A single sample gave rise to the 9 T cell receptor beta chains below, sequenced in a study of blood T cell repertoires in COVID-19. Using immunoSEQ multiplex PCR, the repertoire was profiled, and TCRdb retains in-frame clones only, with some absent. The sample has 68,000 or so clones; about 90% are singletons. The sample was peripheral blood. The receptors shown here come from a human donor in a cohort sampled during active COVID-19.

This clone was detected only once. The V gene is TRBV6-1, the J gene TRBJ1-2; a possible D gene is TRBD1 (6 bases). The CDR3 spans 15 residues. CDR1 and CDR2 from the germline V gene are MNHNS and SASEGT. Trimming left V 2 bases short and J 4 bases short, with 14 bases between. As DNA, the CDR3 is TGTGCCAGCAGTGAAAAAGACAGGATGATCTATGGCTACACCTTC. Residues: CASSEKDRMIYGYTF.

The gene calls are TRBV6-5 and TRBJ1-5; 9 nucleotides agree with TRBD1. CDR3 length equals 15 residues. CDR1 MNHEY and CDR2 SVGAGI come from the germline V gene. After removal of 6 bases from V and 6 bases from J, the junction contained 9 bases not matched to a gene. CDR3 sequence (DNA): TGTGCCAGCAGACTTACAGGGGGCGGCGGTCAGCCCCAGCATTTT. Its protein product is CASRLTGGGGQPQHF.

The gene calls are TRBV5-6 and TRBJ1-5; tentatively, D is TRBD1 (5 bases). With 2 bases removed from V and 4 bases from J, the gap between germline ends came to 10 bases. Germline V gene lookup returns CDR1 SGHDT and CDR2 YYEEEE. This CDR3 has 14 residues. CDR3 residues: CASSFGQGNQPQHF. The CDR3 DNA reads TGTGCCAGCAGCTTCGGTCAGGGAAATCAGCCCCAGCATTTT.

This clone was seen only a few times. The V call is TRBV7-3, the J call TRBJ1-2, with D possibly being TRBD1 (5 bases). Trimming took off 5 bases at V and 2 bases at J, with 9 bases between the two ends. CDR1 is SGHTA and CDR2 is FQGTGA in the germline V gene. The CDR3 has 13 residues. CDR3 in DNA: TGTGCCAGCAGCCCTGACAGCAACTATGGCTACACCTTC. This translates into CASSPDSNYGYTF.

There are a few counts of this clone. The chain employs TRBV6-6 and TRBJ2-6; 7 nucleotides align to TRBD1. The J segment lost 2 bases and the V segment lost 5 bases, leaving 0 bases of the junction unmatched. There are 14 residues in the CDR3. The V gene's germline CDR1 is MNHNY and CDR2 SVGAGI (reference sequence). The CDR3 loop reads CASSTGAGANVLTF. The CDR3, as DNA: TGTGCCAGCAGTACAGGGGCTGGGGCCAACGTCCTGACTTTC.

This chain uses TRBV18 with TRBJ1-3; a weak D match, TRBD1 (5 bases). Germline CDR1 KGHSH, CDR2 LQKENI. The V end lost 1 base, the J end lost 4 bases, and 5 bases lay between the germline ends. This CDR3 has 13 amino acids. The CDR3 loop reads CASSPRQGNTIYF. The CDR3 region has the DNA TGTGCCAGCTCACCACGACAGGGAAACACCATATATTTT.

The chain has TRBV28 and TRBJ1-4; TRBD1 agrees at 9 bases. CDR3 length equals 15 residues. Trimming cost V 6 bases and J 7 bases; bases outside gene matches: 9. The germline gives CDR1 MDHEN, CDR2 SYDVKM. The CDR3 coding sequence is TGTGCCAGCAGCGTTCAGACAGGGGGGTTTGAAAAACTGTTTTTT. The encoded protein is CASSVQTGGFEKLFF.

The CDR3 region is CASSLALAGGVLETQYF. CDR3 in DNA: TGCGCCAGCAGCTTGGCACTAGCGGGGGGCGTTTTGGAGACCCAGTACTTC. The rearrangement links TRBV5-1 to TRBJ2-5, with 12 bases identical to TRBD2. After removal of 0 bases from V and 5 bases from J, the junction contained 8 bases not matched to a gene. Germline V gives CDR1 SGHRS, CDR2 YFSETQ. CDR3 length equals 17 residues.

V is TRBV4-1 and J is TRBJ2-7; D is perhaps TRBD1 (5 bases). Germline values: CDR1 MGHRA, CDR2 YSYEKL. The CDR3 covers 16 residues. With 0 bases removed from V and 3 bases from J, the gap between germline ends came to 15 bases. The CDR3 coding sequence is TGCGCCAGCAGCCAAGAATGGGGCCCTGAAAACTACGAGCAGTACTTC. It specifies CASSQEWGPENYEQYF.